Sequencing of this TCR beta chain was carried out in a study of T cells after yellow fever vaccination. Whole-study findings and limits: Clones that expanded after primary vaccination mostly reappeared after the booster (96% CD4, about 91% CD8). When the response was secondary, it was weaker but reached its peak faster, day 5 versus 15.

The table lists this clonotype with a few counts. Antigen: not known. An end of the junction differs from the germline gene, which may be a read error. The authors made TCR cDNA by 5'RACE template switching, adding a universal primer site and UMIs. MiXCR was run by TCRdb on the 5' RACE reads, yielding one entry per CDR3 protein. The sample shows 500,000 to 650,000 distinct CDR3 sequences, approximately 16% of them seen only once. The germline V gene has CDR1 LGHNA and CDR2 YSLEER. The CDR3 covers 17 residues. This material consisted of PBMCs, taken 5 days after the first yellow fever vaccination. The chain has TRBV4-3 and TRBJ1-1; D might be TRBD1 (5 bases). This TCR came from a man aged 18 to 29 who received the YFV17D yellow fever vaccine. The CDR3 is CASSQGGRGRGNSPSFF. The CDR3 bases are TGCGCCAGCAGCCAAGGCGGAAGGGGCCGGGGGAACTCCCCATCTTTTTTT.